This TCR beta chain was recovered during a study of blood T cell repertoires in COVID-19. Study-level information: Sources were T cells, B-cell-depleted T cells, or PBMCs; the material itself was cDNA or gDNA.

The table came from immunoSEQ multiplex PCR; TCRdb's copy has only in-frame clones and leaves some out. The sample lists fewer than 120,000 clones, 88% occurring once. This clone was recorded a few times. Sequencing was carried out using peripheral blood. The sequence derives from a woman aged 50 to 65 with acute or convalescent COVID-19.

CDR3: CASSPSESGRHETQYF. For the CDR3, the DNA is TGTGCCAGCAGCCCATCCGAGAGCGGGAGACACGAGACCCAGTACTTC. V is TRBV3-1 (or the pseudogene TRBV3-2) and J is TRBJ2-5; 8 positions agree with TRBD2. The CDR3 totals 16 residues. Trimming at V came to 4 bases and at J to 5 bases, leaving 12 bases not matched to a gene. Per the germline V gene, CDR1 is LGHDT and CDR2 is YNNKEL (reference sequence).